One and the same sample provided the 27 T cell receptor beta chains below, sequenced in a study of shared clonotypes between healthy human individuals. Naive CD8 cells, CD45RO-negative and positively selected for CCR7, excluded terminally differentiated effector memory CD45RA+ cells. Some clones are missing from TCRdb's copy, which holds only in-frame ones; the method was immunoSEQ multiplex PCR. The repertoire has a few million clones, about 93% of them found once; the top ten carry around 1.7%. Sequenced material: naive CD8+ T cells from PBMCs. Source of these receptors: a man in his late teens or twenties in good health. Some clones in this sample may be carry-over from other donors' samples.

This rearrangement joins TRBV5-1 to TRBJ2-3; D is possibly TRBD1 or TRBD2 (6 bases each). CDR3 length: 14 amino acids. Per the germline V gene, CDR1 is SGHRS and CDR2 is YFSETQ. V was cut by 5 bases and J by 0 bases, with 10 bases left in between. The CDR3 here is CASRQGTSTDTQYF. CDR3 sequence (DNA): TGCGCCAGCAGGCAGGGGACTAGCACAGATACGCAGTATTTT.

CDR3 loop: CASSLDRNHEQFF. The CDR3 nucleotides read TGTGCCAGCAGCTTAGACAGAAACCATGAGCAGTTCTTC. This rearrangement joins TRBV7-3 to TRBJ2-1; D is possibly TRBD1 (5 bases). The CDR3 totals 13 residues. Germline CDR1 is SGHTA and CDR2 is FQGTGA. V lost 2 bases and J 8 bases, leaving 10 bases between the germline ends.

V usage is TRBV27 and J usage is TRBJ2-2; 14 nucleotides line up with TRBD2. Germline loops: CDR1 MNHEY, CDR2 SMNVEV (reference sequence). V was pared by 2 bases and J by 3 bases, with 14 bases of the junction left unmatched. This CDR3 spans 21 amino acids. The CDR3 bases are TGTGCCAGCAGTTTAGCCCCGCCGGGACTAGCGGGAGTGTCGGACACCGGGGAGCTGTTTTTT. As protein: CASSLAPPGLAGVSDTGELFF.

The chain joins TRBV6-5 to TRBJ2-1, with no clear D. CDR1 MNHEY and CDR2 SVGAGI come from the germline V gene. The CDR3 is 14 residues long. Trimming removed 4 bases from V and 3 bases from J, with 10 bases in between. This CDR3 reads CASSFGPNYNEQFF. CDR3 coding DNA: TGTGCCAGCAGTTTTGGCCCAAACTACAATGAGCAGTTCTTC.

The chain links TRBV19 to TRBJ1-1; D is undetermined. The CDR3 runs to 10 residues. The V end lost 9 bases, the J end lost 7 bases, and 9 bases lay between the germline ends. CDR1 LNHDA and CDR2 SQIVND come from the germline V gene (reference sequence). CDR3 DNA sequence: TGTGCCAGCACGGACGGTGAAGCTTTCTTT. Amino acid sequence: CASTDGEAFF.

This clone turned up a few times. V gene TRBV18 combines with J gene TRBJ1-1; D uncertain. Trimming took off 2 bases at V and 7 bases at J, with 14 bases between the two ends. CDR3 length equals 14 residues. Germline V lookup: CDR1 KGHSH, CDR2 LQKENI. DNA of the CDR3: TGTGCCAGCTCACCAGAGGCATCGGGTCTTGAAGCTTTCTTT. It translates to CASSPEASGLEAFF.

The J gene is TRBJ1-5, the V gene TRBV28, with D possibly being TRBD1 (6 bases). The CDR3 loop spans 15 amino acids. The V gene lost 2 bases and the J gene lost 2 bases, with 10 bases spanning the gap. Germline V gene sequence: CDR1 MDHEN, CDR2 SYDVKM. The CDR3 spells CASSLGGRGNQPQHF. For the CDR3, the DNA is TGTGCCAGCAGTTTAGGGGGGCGGGGCAATCAGCCCCAGCATTTT. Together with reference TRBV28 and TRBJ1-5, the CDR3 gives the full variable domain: DVKVTQSSRYLVKRTGEKVFLECVQDMDHENMFWYRQDPGLGLRLIYFSYDVKMKEKGDIPEGYSVSREKKERFSLILESASTNQTSMYLCASSLGGRGNQPQHFGDGTRLSIL.

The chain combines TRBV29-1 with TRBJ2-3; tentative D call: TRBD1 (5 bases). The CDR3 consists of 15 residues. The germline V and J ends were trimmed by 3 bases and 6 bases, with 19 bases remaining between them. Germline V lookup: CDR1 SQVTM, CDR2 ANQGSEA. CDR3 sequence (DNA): TGCAGCGTTGAGCCCACAAATACCTCAGGGGATACGCAGTATTTT. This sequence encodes CSVEPTNTSGDTQYF.

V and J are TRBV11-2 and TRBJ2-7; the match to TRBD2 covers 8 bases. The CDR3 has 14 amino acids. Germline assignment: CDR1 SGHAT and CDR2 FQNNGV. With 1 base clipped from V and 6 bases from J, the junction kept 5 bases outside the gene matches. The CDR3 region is CASSLVGRGPEQYF. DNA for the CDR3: TGTGCCAGCAGCTTAGTCGGGAGGGGCCCCGAGCAGTACTTC.

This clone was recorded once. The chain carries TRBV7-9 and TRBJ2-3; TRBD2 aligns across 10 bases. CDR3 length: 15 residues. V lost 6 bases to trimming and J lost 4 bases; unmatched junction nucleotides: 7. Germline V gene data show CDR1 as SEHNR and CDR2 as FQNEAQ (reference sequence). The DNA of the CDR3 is TGTGCCAGCAGGTCCAGCGGGAGGGCCGCAGATACGCAGTATTTT. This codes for CASRSSGRAADTQYF.

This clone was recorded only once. The DNA of the CDR3 is TGTGCCAGCAGCCCGCGGGACAGAAAAAATTCACCCCTCCACTTT. It codes for CASSPRDRKNSPLHF. V gene TRBV7-9 combines with J gene TRBJ1-6; TRBD1 aligns across 7 bases. Germline CDR1 and CDR2: SEHNR and FQNEAQ (reference sequence). The CDR3 covers 15 residues. Trimming at V came to 5 bases and at J to 7 bases, leaving 8 bases not matched to a gene. The variable domain in full, completed from reference TRBV7-9 and TRBJ1-6, reads DTGVSQNPRHKITKRGQNVTFRCDPISEHNRLYWYRQTLGQGPEFLTYFQNEAQLEKSRLLSDRFSAERPKGSFSTLEIQRTEQGDSAMYLCASSPRDRKNSPLHFGNGTRLTVT.

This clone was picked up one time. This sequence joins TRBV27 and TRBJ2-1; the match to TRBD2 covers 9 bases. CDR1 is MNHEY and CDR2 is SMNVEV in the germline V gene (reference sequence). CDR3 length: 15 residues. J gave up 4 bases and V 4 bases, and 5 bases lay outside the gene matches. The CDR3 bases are TGTGCCAGCAGTTCGACTAGCGGCCATTACAATGAGCAGTTCTTC. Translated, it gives CASSSTSGHYNEQFF.

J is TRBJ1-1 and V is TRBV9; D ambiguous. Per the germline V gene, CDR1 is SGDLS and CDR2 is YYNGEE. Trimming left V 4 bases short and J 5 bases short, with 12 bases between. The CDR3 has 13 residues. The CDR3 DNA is TGTGCCAGCAGCCCTACCTTGGGGACTGAAGCTTTCTTT. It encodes CASSPTLGTEAFF.

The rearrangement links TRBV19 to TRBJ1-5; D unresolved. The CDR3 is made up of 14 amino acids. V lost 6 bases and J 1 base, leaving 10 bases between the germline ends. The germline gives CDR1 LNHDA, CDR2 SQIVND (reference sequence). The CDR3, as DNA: TGTGCCAGTAGGGACCCCGAAAGCAATCAGCCCCAGCATTTT. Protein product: CASRDPESNQPQHF.

The CDR3 nucleotides are TGTGCCAGCCACAGGACAGGATTGAACACTGAAGCTTTCTTT. Amino acids: CASHRTGLNTEAFF. The chain employs TRBV21-1 and TRBJ1-1; TRBD1, the table's D call, lacks a check against the DNA. TRBV21-1 is a documented pseudogene. This CDR3 has 14 amino acids.

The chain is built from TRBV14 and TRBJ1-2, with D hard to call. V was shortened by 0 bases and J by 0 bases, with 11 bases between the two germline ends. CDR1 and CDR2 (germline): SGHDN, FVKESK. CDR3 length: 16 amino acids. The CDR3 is CASSQDLGTANYGYTF. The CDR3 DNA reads TGTGCCAGCAGCCAAGATCTCGGAACAGCTAACTATGGCTACACCTTC.

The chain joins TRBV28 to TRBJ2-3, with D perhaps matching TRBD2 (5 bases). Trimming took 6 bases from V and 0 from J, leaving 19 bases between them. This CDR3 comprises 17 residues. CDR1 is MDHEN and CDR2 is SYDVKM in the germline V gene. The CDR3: CASSVWVAKTSTDTQYF. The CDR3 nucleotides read TGTGCCAGCAGCGTGTGGGTAGCGAAAACTAGCACAGATACGCAGTATTTT.

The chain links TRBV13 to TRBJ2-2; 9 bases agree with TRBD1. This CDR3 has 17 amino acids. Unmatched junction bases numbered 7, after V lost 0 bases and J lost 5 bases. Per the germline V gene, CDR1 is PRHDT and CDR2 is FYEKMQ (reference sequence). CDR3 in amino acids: CASSLGPGTGKTGELFF. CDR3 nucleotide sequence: TGTGCCAGCAGCTTAGGGCCCGGGACAGGGAAAACCGGGGAGCTGTTTTTT.

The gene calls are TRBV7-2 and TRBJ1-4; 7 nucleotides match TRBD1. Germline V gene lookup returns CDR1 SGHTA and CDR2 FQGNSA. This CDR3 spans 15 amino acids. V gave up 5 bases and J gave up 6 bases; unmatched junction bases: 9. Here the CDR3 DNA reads TGTGCCAGCAGCCCGGAGACAGGGTATGATGAAAAACTGTTTTTT. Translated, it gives CASSPETGYDEKLFF.

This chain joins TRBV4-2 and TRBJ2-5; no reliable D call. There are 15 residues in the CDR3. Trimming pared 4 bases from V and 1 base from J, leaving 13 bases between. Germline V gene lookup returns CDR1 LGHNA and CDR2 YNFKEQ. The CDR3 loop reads CASSLSLASQETQYF. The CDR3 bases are TGTGCCAGCAGCCTCTCCCTCGCAAGCCAAGAGACCCAGTACTTC.

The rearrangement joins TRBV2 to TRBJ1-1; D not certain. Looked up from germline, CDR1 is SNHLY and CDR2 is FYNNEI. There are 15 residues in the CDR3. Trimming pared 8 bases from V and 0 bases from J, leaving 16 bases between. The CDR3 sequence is CASGRKVVMNTEAFF. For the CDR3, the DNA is TGTGCCAGCGGACGGAAGGTGGTAATGAACACTGAAGCTTTCTTT.

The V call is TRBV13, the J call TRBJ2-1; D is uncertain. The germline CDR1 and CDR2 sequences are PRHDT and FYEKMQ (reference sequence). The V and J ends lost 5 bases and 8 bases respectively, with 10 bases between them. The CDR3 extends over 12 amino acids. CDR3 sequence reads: CASSAAKDEQFF. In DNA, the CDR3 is TGTGCCAGCAGCGCCGCTAAGGATGAGCAGTTCTTC.

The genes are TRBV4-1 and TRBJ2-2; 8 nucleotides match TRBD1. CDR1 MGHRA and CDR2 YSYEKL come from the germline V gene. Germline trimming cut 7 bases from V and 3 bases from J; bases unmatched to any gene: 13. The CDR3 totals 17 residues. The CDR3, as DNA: TGCGCCAGCATGGGATGGACAGGGTCGGAGCACACCGGGGAGCTGTTTTTT. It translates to CASMGWTGSEHTGELFF.

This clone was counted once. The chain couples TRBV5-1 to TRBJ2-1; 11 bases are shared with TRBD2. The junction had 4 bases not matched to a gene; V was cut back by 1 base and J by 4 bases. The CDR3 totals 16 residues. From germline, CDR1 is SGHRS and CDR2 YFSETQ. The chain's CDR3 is CASSLWLAGGYNEQFF. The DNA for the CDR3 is TGCGCCAGCAGCTTGTGGCTAGCGGGAGGATACAATGAGCAGTTCTTC.

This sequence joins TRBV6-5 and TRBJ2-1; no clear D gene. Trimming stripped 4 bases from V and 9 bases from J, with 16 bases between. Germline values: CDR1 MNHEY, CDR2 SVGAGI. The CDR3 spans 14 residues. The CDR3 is CASSSPEHLPEQFF. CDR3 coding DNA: TGTGCCAGCAGTTCCCCCGAGCATTTGCCTGAGCAGTTCTTC.

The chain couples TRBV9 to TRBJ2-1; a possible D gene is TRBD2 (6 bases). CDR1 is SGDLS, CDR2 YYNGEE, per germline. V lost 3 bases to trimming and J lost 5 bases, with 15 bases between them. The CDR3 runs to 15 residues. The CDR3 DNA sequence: TGTGCCAGCAGCGCTCCGGGCGGGAACCACAATGAGCAGTTCTTC. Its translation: CASSAPGGNHNEQFF.

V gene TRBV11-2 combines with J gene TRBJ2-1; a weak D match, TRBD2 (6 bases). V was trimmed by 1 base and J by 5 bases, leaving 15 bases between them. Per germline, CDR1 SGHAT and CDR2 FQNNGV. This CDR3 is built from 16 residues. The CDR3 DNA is TGTGCCAGCAGCTTAGCCGGTCTAGCGTACAACAATGAGCAGTTCTTC. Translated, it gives CASSLAGLAYNNEQFF.